This T cell receptor beta chain was sequenced during a study of beta chain features in type 1 diabetes. Study-level results: All four CD4+ subsets of Type 1 diabetes patients contained TCRB CDR3s that were moderately but significantly shorter. A definitive answer on HLA type influencing TCRB rearrangement was not reached here.

CD4+ naive, central memory, regulatory and stem cell-like memory cells were sorted via CD45RO/CCR7/CD25/CD127/CD95/CD27. The authors reverse transcribed all of the isolated RNA, so sequencing captured expressed TCRB transcripts. The protocol was immunoSEQ multiplex PCR, while the TCRdb copy is restricted to in-frame clones and leaves out a portion. This sample yields 500,000 to 800,000 clones, of which 12% are seen a single time; 0.09% to 0.15% belongs to the top ten. Only a few counts were recorded for this clone. Antigen: not known. The CDR3 contains 14 residues. V was clipped by 0 bases and J by 2 bases, with 7 bases between them. Germline CDR1 SGHTA, CDR2 FQGNSA.

The sample consisted of naive CD4+ T cells from blood. The chain has TRBV7-2 and TRBJ2-5; D gene unclear. This receptor was taken from a man aged 25-45 years with type 1 diabetes. CDR3 loop: CASSLARQQETQYF. CDR3 coding DNA: TGTGCCAGCAGCTTAGCGAGGCAGCAAGAGACCCAGTACTTC.